This TCR beta chain comes out of a study of blood T cell repertoires in COVID-19. For the study at large: The United States, Italy and Spain were the sources of the acute and convalescent COVID-19 samples. The analysed material was cDNA or gDNA that came from T cells, B-cell-depleted T cells, or PBMCs.

Among Cohort 3 donors, those recovered had two negative PCRs, clearance, or symptom resolution. Only in-frame clones appear in the TCRdb table, and some are missing; sequencing was by immunoSEQ multiplex PCR. The sample lists about 370,000 clones, roughly nine tenths occurring once. Looked up from germline, CDR1 is MDHEN and CDR2 is SYDVKM. The CDR3 is 15 residues long. Trimming took 7 bases from V and 2 from J, leaving 18 bases between them. Sequences were obtained from PBMCs or T cells enriched from blood (not recorded which). This TCR came from a man between 18 and 29 years old who had recovered from COVID-19. The chain carries TRBV28 and TRBJ2-7; perhaps TRBD2 as D (8 bases). The CDR3 coding sequence is TGTGCCAGCACCCTAGGGGGCGGGAGGACCTACGAGCAGTACTTC. It is translated as CASTLGGGRTYEQYF.